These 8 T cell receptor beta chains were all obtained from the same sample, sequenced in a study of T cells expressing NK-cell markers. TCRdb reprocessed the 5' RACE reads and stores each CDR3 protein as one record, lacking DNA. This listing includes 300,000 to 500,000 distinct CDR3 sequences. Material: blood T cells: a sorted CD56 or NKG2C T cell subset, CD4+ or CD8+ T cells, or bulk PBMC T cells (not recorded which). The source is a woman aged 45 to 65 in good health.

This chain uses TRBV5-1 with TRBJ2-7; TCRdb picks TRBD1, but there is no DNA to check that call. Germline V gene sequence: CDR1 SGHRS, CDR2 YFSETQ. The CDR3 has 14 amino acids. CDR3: CASSSTDSGYEQYF.

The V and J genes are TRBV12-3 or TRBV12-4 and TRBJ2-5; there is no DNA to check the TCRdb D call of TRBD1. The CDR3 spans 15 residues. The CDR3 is CASSFLRGAGETQYF.

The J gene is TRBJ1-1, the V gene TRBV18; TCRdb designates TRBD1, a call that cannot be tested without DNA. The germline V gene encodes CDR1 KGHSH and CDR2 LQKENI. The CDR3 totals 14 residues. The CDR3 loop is CASSPDRKNTEAFF.

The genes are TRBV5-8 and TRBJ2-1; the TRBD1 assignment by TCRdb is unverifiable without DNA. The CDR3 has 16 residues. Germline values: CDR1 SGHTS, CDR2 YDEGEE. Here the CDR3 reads CASSAHRDRAYNEQFF.

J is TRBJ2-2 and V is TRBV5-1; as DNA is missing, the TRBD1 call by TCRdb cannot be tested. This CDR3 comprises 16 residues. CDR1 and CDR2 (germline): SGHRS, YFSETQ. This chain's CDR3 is CASTPGTGVNTGELFF.

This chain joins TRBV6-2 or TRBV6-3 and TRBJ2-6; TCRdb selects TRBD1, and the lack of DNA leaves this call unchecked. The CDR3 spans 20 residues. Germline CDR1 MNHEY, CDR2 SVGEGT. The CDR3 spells CASTIQGRSTKFTGANVLTF.

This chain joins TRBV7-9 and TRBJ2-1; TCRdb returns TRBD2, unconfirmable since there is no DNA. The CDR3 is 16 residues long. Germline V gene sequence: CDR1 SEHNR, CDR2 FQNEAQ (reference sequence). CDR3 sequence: CASRAQTSGPGNEQFF.

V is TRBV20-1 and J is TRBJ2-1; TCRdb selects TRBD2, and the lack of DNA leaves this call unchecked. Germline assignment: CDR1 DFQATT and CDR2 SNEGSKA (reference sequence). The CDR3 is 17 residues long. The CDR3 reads CSASYSGRAGSYNEQFF.